This T cell receptor (beta chain) came from a study of beta chain features in type 1 diabetes. General study points: Type 1 diabetes patients had fewer VDJ junction insertions and more deletions.

Germline CDR1 LNHDA, CDR2 SQIVND (reference sequence). This CDR3 region has 15 residues. V lost 7 bases, J lost 4 bases, and 17 bases lay in between. All of the isolated RNA was reverse transcribed, so expressed TCRB transcripts were sequenced. TCRdb's copy holds only in-frame clones and misses some; the assay was immunoSEQ multiplex PCR. The sample lists 160,000 or so clones; around 10% were seen once. Every sorted population was more than 98% pure. This clone was counted between two and nine times. The antigen remains undetermined. Specimen: central memory CD4+ T cells from blood. This receptor was obtained from a man aged 18 to 30 in good health. The chain recombines TRBV19 with TRBJ2-1; D perhaps matches TRBD2 (5 bases). CDR3 protein: CASTPDRGGYNEQFF. The CDR3 DNA is TGTGCCAGTACCCCGGACCGGGGTGGTTACAATGAGCAGTTCTTC.